What follows is one T cell receptor beta chain and its context. The V end was cut by 2 bases, the J end by 0 bases, with 10 bases between. The CDR3 has 16 amino acids. Germline CDR1 reads SGHVS; CDR2 reads FNYEAQ. The data were produced by immunoSEQ multiplex PCR, yet TCRdb's version contains in-frame clones alone and is incomplete. The sample includes 300,000 to 400,000 clones, less than 75% of them seen just once. This entry is derived from a study of shared clonotypes between healthy human individuals. Donors included only healthy HIV-negative adults lacking recent acute infections or vaccinations.

The sequencing sample was made of memory CD4+ T cells sorted from blood. Subset reported: CD45RA-negative fraction. The TCR sequence derives from a man aged 25 to 40 in good health. This sequence joins TRBV7-6 and TRBJ2-2, with a weak D call TRBD2 (6 bases). CDR3 DNA: TGTGCCAGCAGCTTATTCGGGAGTTCGAACACCGGGGAGCTGTTTTTT. Amino acid sequence: CASSLFGSSNTGELFF.